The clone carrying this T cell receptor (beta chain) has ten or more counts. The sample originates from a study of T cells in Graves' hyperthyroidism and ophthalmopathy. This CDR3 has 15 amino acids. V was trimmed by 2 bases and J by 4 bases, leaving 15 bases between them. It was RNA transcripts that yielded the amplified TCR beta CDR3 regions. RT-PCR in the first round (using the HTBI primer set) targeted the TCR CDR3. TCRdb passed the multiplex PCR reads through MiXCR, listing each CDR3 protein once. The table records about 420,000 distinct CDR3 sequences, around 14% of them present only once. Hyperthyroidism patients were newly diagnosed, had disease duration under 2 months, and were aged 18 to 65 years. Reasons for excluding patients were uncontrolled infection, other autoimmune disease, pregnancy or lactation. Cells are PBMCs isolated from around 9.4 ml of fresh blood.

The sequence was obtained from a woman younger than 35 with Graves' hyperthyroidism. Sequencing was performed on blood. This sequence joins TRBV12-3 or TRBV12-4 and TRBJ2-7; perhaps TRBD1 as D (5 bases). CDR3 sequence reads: CASSLSTVFRYEQYF. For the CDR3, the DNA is TGTGCCAGCAGTTTATCGACAGTGTTTCGGTACGAGCAGTACTTC.